This entry is about one T cell receptor beta chain. Antigen: not known. This entry comes from a study of cytomegalovirus exposure and HLA in healthy donors. This CDR3 is built from 13 residues. Germline assignment: CDR1 SQVTM and CDR2 ANQGSEA. The PCR was carried out with 60 Vbeta primers and 13 Jbeta primers. The method was immunoSEQ multiplex PCR; TCRdb's version includes in-frame clones alone and lacks a portion of them. The sample holds 150,000 to 200,000 clones; around 82% are singletons and the top ten take 0.26%. General study findings and limits: Trimming of TCR beta V- and J-genes showed a link, identified in a later analysis, to a missense DCLRE1C variant.

Material for sequencing was PBMCs. The V gene is TRBV29-1, the J gene TRBJ2-5, with unresolved D. The J call may be incorrect, as the DNA end agrees better with TRBJ2-7. This TCR came from a boy between 10 and 17 years old in good health and CMV-seronegative. CDR3 in amino acids: CSVGFGRDYEQYF. In DNA, the CDR3 is TGCAGCGTTGGGTTCGGCAGAGACTACGAGCAGTACTTC.